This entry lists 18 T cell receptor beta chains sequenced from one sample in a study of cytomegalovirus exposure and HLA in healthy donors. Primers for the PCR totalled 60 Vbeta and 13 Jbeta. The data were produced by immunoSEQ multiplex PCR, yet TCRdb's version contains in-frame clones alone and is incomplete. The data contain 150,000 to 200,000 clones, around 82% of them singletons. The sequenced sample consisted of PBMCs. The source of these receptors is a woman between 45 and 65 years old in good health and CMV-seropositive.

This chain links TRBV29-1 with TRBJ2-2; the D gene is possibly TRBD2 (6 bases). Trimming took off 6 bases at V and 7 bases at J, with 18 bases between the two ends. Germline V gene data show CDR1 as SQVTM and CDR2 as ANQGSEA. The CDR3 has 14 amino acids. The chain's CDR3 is CSVERRAAGGELFF. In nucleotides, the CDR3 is TGCAGCGTAGAACGGAGGGCAGCGGGCGGGGAGCTGTTTTTT.

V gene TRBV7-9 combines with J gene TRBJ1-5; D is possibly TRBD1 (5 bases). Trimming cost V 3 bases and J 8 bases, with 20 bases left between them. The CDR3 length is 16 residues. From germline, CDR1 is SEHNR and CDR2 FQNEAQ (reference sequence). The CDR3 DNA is TGTGCCAGCAGCTTCCTCGGGAGGGGCCTTATAGAGCCCCAGCATTTT. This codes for CASSFLGRGLIEPQHF.

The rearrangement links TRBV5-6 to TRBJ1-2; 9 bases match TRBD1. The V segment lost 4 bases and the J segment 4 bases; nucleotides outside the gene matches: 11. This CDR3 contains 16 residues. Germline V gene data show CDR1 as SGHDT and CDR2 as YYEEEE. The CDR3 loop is CASSLPRQGVSYGYTF. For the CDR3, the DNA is TGTGCCAGCAGCCTCCCTCGACAGGGGGTATCCTATGGCTACACCTTC.

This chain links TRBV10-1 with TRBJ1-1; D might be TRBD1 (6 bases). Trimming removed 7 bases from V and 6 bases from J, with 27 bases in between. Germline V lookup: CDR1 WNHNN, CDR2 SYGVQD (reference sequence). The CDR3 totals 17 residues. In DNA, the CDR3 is TGCGCCAGCACCTCGACTCAGGGGCCCCTCGACGGGTCTGAAGCTTTCTTT. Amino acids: CASTSTQGPLDGSEAFF.

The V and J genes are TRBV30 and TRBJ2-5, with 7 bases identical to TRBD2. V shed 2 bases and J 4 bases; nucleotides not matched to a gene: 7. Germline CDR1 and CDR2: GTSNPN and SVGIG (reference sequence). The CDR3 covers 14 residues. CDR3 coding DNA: TGTGCCTGGAGTTGGGGGGGGGACGCAGAGACCCAGTACTTC. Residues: CAWSWGGDAETQYF.

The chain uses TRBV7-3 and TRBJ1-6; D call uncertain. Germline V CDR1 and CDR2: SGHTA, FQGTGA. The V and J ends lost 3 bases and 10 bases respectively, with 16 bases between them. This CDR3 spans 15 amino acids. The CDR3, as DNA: TGTGCCAGCAGCTTGATCGGGAGTTGGCGGTCACCCCTCCACTTT. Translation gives CASSLIGSWRSPLHF.

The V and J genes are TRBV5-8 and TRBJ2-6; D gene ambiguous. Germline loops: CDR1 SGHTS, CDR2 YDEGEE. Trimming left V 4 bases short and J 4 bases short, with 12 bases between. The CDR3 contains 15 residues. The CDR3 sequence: CASSPRDRGANVLTF. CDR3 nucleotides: TGTGCCAGCAGCCCCCGTGATCGGGGGGCCAACGTCCTGACTTTC. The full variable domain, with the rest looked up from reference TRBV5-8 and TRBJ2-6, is EAGVTQSPTHLIKTRGQQATLRCSPISGHTSVYWYQQALGLGLQFLLWYDEGEERNRGNFPPRFSGRQFPNYSSELNVNALELEDSALYLCASSPRDRGANVLTFGAGSRLTVL.

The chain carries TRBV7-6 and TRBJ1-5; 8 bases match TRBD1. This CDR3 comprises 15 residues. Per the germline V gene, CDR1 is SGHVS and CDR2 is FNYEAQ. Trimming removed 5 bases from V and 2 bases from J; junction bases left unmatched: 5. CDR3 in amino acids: CASSPDRVRNQPQHF. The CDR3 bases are TGTGCCAGCAGCCCGGACAGGGTTCGCAATCAGCCCCAGCATTTT.

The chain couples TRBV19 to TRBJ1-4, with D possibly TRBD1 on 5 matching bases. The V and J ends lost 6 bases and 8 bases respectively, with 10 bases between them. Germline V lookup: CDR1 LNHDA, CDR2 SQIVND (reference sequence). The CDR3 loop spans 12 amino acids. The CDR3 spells CASRGLEEKLFF. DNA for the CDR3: TGTGCCAGTAGGGGGCTGGAGGAAAAACTGTTTTTT.

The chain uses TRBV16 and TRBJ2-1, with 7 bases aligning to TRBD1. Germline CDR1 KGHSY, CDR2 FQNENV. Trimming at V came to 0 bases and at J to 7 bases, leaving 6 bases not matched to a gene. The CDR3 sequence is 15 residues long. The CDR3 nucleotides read TGTGCCAGCAGCCAATCGAGAGTACAGGGGAATGAGCAGTTCTTC. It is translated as CASSQSRVQGNEQFF.

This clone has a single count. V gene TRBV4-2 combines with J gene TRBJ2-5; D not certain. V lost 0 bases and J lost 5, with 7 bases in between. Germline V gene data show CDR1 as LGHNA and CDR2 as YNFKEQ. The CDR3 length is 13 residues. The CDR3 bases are TGTGCCAGCAGCCAAGAACCCCGGGAGACCCAGTACTTC. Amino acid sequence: CASSQEPRETQYF.

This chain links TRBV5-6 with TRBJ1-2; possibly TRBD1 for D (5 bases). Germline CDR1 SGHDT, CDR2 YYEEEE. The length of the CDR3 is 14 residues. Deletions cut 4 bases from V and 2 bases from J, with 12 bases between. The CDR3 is CASSPGAGNYGYTF. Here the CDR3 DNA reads TGTGCCAGCAGCCCCGGGGCGGGGAACTATGGCTACACCTTC. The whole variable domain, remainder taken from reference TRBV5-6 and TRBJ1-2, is DAGVTQSPTHLIKTRGQQVTLRCSPKSGHDTVSWYQQALGQGPQFIFQYYEEEERQRGNFPDRFSGHQFPNYSSELNVNALLLGDSALYLCASSPGAGNYGYTFGSGTRLTVV.

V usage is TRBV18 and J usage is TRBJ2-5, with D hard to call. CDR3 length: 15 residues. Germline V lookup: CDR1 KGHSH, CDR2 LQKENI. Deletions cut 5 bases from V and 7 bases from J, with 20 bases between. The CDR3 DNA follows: TGTGCCAGCTCAGTCATTAATGCTTTCGGCGGGACCCAGTACTTC. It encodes CASSVINAFGGTQYF.

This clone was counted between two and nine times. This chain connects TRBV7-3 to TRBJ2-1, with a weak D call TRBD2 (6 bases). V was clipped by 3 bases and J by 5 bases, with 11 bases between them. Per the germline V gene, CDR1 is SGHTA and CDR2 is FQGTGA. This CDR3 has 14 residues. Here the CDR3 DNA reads TGTGCCAGCAGCTTCCCAGGGAGGAACAATGAGCAGTTCTTC. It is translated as CASSFPGRNNEQFF.

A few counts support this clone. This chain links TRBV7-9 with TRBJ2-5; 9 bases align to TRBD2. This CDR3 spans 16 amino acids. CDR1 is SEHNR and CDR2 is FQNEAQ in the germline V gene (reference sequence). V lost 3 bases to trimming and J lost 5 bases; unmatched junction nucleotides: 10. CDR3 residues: CASSFDLAGLGETQYF. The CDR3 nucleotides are TGTGCCAGCAGCTTCGACCTAGCGGGGCTAGGGGAGACCCAGTACTTC.

CDR3 in amino acids: CASSIETGSQYF. The CDR3 DNA is TGTGCCAGCAGTATAGAAACAGGGTCGCAGTACTTC. The V call is TRBV2, the J call TRBJ2-7; a possible D gene is TRBD1 (6 bases). This CDR3 is built from 12 residues. Trimming left V 5 bases short and J 9 bases short, with 14 bases between. Germline V CDR1 and CDR2: SNHLY, FYNNEI. The entire variable domain, with the rest obtained from reference TRBV2 and TRBJ2-7, is as follows: EPEVTQTPSHQVTQMGQEVILRCVPISNHLYFYWYRQILGQKVEFLVSFYNNEISEKSEIFDDQFSVERPDGSNFTLKIRSTKLEDSAMYFCASSIETGSQYFGPGTRLTVT.

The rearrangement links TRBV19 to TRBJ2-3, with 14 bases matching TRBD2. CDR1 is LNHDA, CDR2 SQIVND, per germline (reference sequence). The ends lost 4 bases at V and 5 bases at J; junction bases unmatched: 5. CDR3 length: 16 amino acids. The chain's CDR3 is CASSKGLAGVQDTQYF. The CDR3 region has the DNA TGTGCCAGTAGTAAGGGACTAGCGGGGGTCCAAGATACGCAGTATTTT.

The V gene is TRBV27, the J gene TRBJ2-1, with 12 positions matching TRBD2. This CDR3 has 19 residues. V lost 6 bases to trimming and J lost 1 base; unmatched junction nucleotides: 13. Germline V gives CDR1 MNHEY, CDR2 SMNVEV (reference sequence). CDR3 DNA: TGTGCCAGCAGCTACTTCCCGACTAGCGGGGGACGTTCCTACAATGAGCAGTTCTTC. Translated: CASSYFPTSGGRSYNEQFF.